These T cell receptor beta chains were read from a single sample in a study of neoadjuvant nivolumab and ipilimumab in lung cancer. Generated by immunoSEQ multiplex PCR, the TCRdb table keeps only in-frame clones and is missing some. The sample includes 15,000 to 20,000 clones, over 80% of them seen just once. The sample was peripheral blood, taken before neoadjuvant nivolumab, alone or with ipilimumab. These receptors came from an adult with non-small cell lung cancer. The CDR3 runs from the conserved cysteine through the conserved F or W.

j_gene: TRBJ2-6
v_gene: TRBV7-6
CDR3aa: CASSFGQGSSGANVLTF

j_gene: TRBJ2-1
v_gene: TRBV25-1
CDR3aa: CASSEFKLAGGYNEQFF

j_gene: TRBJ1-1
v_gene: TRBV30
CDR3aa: CAWSVLLGTEAFF

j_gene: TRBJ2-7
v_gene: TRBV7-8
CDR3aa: CASSFGDYYEQYF

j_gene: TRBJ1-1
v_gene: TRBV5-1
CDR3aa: CASSLAPMNTEAFF

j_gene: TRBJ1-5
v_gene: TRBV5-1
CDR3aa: CASSLIPGSVDQPQHF

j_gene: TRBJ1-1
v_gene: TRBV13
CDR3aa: CASSLGQGSEAFF

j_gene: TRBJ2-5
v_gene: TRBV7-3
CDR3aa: CASSLMGGLEETQYF

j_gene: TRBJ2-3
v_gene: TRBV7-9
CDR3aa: CATFGSVREGDTQYF

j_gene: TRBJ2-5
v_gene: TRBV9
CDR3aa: CASSPAGGVETQYF

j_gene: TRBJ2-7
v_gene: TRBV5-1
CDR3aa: CASSAGLALYEQYF

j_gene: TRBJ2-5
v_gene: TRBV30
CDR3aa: CAWSRTSGTQETQYF

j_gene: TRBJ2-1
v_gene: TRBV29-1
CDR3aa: CSVEHNEQFF

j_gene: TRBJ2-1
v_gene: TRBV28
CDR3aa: CASTPFGLAGSAEQFF

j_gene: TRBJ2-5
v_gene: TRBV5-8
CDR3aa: CASSVGQAPGQETQYF

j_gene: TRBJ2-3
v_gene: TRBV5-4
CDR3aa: CASSLGAGWGDTQYF

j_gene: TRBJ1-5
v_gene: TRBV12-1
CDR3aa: CASSFGLAARENHGNQPQHF

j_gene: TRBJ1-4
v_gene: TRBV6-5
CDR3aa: CASSSTGLGEKLFF

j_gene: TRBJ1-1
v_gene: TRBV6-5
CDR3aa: CASSYSPASTEAFF

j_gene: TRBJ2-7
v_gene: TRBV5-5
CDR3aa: CASSLQGLAPYEQYF

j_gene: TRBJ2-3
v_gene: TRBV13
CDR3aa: CASSWKTSGRTDTQYF

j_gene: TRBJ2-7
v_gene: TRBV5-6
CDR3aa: CASSLDAGRSYEQYF

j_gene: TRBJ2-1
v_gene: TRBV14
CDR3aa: CASSHGLAGVGEQFF

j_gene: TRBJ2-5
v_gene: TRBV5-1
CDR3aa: CASSSGTGLETQYF

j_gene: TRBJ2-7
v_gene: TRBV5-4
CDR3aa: CASSLLGEQYF

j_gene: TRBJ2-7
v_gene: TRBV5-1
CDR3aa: CASSPEGVSTHLF

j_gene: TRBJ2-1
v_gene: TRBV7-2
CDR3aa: CASFTPRLAGNNEQFF

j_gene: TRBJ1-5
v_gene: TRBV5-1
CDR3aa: CASSLEGSSNQPQHF

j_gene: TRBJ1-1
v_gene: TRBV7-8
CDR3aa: CASSLALGNTEAFF

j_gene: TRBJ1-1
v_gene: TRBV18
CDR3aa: CASSSEEYTEAFF

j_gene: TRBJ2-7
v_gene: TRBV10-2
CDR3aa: CASRPGLAFNEQYF

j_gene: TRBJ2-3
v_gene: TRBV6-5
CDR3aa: CASAVLAGLTDTQYF

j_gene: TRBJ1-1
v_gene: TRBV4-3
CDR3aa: CASSRYRGHTEAFF

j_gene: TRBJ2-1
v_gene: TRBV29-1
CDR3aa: CSVKDRVNNEQFF

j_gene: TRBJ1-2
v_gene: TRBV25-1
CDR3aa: CASSEAGGGFGYTF

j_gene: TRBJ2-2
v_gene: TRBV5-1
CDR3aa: CASSLSPERTGELFF

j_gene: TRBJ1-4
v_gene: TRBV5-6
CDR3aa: CASSLNSGLRGEEKLFF

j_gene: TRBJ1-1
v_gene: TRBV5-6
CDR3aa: CASSPDGGLMNTEAFF

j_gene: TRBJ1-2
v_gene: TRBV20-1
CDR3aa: CSAQGFWGYTF

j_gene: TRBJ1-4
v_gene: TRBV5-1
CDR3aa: CASSLGSGGGEKLFF

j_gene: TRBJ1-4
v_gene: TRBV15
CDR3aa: CATSRMSGAWGRSEKLFF

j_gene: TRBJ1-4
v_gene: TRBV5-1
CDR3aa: CASSLVGAATNEKLFF

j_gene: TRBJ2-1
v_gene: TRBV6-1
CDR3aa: CASSRQREGYNEQFF

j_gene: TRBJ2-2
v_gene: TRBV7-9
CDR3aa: CASSSQGNTGGLFF

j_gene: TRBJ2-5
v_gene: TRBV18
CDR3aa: CASSPGRAAQETQYF

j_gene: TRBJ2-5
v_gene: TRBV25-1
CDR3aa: CASRGKTQYF

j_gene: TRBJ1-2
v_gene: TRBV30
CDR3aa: CAWDRTGVIYGYTF

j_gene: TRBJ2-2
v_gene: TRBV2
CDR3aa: CASSEPGHSNTGELFF

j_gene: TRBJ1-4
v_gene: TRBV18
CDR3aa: CASSPEYRSDRNEKLFF

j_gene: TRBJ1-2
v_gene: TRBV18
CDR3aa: CASSRQGVDGYTF

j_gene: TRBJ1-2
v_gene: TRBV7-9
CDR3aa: CASSLPGLRGYTF

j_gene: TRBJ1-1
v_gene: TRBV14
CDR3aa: CASSPIQGNTEAFF

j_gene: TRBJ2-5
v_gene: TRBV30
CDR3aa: CAWSSTSGKETQYF

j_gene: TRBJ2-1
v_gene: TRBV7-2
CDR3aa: CASSLQGAYNEQFF